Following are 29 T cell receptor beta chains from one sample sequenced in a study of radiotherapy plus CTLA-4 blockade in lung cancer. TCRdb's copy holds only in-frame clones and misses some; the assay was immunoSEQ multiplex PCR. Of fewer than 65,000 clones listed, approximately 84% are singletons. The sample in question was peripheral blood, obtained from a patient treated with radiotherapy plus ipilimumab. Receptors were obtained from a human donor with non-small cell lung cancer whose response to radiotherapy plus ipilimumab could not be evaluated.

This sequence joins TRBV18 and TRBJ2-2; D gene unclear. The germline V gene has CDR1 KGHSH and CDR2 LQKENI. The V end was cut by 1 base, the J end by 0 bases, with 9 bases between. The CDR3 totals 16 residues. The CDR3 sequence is CASSPRHAPNTGELFF. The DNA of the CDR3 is TGTGCCAGCTCACCACGGCACGCACCGAACACCGGGGAGCTGTTTTTT.

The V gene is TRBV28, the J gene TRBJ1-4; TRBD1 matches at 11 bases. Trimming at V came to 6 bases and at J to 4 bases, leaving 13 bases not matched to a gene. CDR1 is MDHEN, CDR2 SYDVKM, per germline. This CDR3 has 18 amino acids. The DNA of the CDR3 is TGTGCCAGCAGGTCCCAACCGGGACAGGGGGAGGATAATGAAAAACTGTTTTTT. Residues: CASRSQPGQGEDNEKLFF.

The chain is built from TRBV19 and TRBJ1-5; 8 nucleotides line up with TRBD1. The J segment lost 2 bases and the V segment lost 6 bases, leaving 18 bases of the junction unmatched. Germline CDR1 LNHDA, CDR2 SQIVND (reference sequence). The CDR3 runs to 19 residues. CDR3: CASRNFRDRRDWGNQPQHF. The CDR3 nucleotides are TGTGCCAGTAGAAACTTCCGGGACAGGAGGGATTGGGGCAATCAGCCCCAGCATTTT.

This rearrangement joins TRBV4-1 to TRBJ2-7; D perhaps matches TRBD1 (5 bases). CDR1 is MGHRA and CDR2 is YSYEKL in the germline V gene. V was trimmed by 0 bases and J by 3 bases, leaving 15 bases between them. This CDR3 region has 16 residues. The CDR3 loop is CASSQDQGYGVYEQYF. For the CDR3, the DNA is TGCGCCAGCAGCCAAGATCAGGGATATGGGGTCTACGAGCAGTACTTC.

Written as DNA, the CDR3 is TGTGCCAGTACCTCCGTTGGACAGGGCATGGAACAGCCCCAGCATTTT. Protein product: CASTSVGQGMEQPQHF. V is TRBV19 and J is TRBJ1-5; TRBD1 agrees at 8 bases. Germline V gives CDR1 LNHDA, CDR2 SQIVND (reference sequence). V trimming: 7 bases; J trimming: 7 bases; junction bases outside the gene matches: 15. The CDR3 contains 16 residues.

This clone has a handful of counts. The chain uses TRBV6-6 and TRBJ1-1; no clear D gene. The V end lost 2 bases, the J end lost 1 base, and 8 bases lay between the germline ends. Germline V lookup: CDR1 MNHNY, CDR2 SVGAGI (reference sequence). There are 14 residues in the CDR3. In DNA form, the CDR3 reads TGTGCCAGCAGTTACAGGCAGGAGAACACTGAAGCTTTCTTT. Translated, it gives CASSYRQENTEAFF.

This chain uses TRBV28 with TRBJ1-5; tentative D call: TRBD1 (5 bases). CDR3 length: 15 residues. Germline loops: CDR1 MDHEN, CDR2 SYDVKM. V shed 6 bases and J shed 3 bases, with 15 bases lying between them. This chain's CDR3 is CASSPGTGNNQPQHF. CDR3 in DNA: TGTGCCAGCAGCCCAGGCACAGGTAACAATCAGCCCCAGCATTTT.

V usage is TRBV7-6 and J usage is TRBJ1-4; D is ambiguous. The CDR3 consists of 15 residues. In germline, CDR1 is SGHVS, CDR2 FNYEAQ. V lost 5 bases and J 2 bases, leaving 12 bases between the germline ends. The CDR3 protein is CASSLGPGTNEKLFF. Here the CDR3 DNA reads TGTGCCAGCAGCCTCGGACCGGGGACTAATGAAAAACTGTTTTTT.

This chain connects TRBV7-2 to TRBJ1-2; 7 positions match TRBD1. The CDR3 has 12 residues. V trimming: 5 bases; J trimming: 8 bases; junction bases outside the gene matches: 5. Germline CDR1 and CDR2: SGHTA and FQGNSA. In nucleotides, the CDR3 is TGTGCCAGCAGCCACCCAGGGGGAGGCTACACCTTC. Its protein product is CASSHPGGGYTF.

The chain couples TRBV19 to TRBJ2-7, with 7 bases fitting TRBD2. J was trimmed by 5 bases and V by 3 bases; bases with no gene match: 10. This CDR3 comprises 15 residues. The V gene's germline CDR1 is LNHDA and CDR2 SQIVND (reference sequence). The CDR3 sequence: CASSMRGGSNNEQYF. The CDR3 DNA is TGTGCCAGTAGTATGCGAGGCGGGAGTAATAACGAGCAGTACTTC.

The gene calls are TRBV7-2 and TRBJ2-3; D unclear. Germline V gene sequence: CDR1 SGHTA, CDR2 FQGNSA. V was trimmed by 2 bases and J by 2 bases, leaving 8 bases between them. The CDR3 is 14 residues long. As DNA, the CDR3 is TGTGCCAGCAGCTTAAGCCCCTACACAGATACGCAGTATTTT. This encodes CASSLSPYTDTQYF.

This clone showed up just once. The CDR3 sequence: CASSQEAYGTQYF. As DNA, the CDR3 is TGCGCCAGCAGCCAAGAGGCCTACGGGACGCAGTATTTT. V and J are TRBV4-1 and TRBJ2-3; D ambiguous. The length of the CDR3 is 13 residues. Germline V gene lookup returns CDR1 MGHRA and CDR2 YSYEKL. V dropped 0 bases and J dropped 9 bases, with 10 bases sitting between them.

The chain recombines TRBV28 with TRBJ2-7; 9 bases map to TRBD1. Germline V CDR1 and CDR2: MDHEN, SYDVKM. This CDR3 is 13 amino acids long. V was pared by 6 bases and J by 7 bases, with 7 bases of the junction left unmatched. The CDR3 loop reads CASRRGQGGEQYF. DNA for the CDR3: TGTGCCAGCAGACGGGGACAGGGAGGGGAGCAGTACTTC.

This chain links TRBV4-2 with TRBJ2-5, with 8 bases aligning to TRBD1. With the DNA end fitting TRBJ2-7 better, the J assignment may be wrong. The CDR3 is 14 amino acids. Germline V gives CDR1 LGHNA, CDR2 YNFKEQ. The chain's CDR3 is CASSHNRGLVEQYF. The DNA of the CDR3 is TGTGCCAGCAGCCATAACAGGGGGTTGGTCGAGCAGTACTTC.

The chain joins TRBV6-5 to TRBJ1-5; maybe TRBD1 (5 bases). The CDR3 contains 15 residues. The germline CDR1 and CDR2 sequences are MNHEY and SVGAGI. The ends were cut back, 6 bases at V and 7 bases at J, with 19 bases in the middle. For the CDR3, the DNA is TGTGCCAGCAGACCCGGTTGGGGGGTCGACCAGCCCCAGCATTTT. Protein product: CASRPGWGVDQPQHF.

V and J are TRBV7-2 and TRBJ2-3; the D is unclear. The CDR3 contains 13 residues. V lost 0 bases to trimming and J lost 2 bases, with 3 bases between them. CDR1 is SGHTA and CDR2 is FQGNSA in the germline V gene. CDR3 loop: CASSLAATDTQYF. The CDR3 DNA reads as TGTGCCAGCAGCTTAGCGGCCACAGATACGCAGTATTTT.

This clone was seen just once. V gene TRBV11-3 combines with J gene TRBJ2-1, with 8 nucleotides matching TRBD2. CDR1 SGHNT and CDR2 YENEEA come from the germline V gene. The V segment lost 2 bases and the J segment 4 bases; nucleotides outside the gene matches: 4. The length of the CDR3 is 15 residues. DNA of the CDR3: TGTGCCAGCAGCTTAAGGACTAGCCCTTACAATGAGCAGTTCTTC. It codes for CASSLRTSPYNEQFF.

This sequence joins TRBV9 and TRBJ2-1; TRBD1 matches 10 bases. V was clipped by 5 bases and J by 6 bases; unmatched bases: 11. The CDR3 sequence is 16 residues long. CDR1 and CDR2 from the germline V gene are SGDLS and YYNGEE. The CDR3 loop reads CASSPNDRGPGNEQFF. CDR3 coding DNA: TGTGCCAGCAGTCCAAATGACAGGGGGCCAGGCAATGAGCAGTTCTTC.

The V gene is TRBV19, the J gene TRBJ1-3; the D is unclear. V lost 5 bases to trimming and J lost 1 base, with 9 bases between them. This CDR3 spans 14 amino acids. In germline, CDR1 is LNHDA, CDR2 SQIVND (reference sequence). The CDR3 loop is CASSGDISGNTIYF. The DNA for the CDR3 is TGTGCCAGTAGTGGAGATATTTCTGGAAACACCATATATTTT.

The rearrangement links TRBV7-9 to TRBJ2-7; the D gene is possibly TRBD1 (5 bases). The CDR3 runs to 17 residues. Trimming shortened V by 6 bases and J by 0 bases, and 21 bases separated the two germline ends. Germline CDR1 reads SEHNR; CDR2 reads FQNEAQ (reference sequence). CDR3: CASRNTSWGYRSYEQYF. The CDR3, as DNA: TGTGCCAGCAGGAACACCTCGTGGGGCTACCGCTCCTACGAGCAGTACTTC.

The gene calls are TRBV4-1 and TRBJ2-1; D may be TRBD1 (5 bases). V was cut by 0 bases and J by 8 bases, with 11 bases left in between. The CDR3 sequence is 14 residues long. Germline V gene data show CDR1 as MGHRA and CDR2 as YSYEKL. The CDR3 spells CASSQDQGVDEQFF. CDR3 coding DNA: TGCGCCAGCAGCCAAGACCAGGGTGTCGATGAGCAGTTCTTC.

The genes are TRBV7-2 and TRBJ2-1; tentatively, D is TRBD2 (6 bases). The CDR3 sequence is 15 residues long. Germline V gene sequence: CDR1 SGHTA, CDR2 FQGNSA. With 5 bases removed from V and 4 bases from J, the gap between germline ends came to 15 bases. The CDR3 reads CASSRAGTPYNEQFF. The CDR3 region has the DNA TGTGCCAGCAGCCGCGCCGGGACTCCTTACAATGAGCAGTTCTTC. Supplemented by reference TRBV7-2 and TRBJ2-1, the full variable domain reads GAGVSQSPSNKVTEKGKDVELRCDPISGHTALYWYRQSLGQGLEFLIYFQGNSAPDKSGLPSDRFSAERTGGSVSTLTIQRTQQEDSAVYLCASSRAGTPYNEQFFGPGTRLTVL.

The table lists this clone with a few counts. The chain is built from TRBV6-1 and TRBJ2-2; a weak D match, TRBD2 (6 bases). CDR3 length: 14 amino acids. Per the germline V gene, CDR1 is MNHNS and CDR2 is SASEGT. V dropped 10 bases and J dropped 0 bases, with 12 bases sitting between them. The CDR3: CATPGLSNTGELFF. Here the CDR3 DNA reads TGTGCCACCCCGGGACTCTCGAACACCGGGGAGCTGTTTTTT.

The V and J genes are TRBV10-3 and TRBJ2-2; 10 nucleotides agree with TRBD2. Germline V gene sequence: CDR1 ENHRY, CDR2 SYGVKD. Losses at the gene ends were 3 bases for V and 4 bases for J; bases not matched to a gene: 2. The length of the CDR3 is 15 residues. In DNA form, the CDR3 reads TGTGCCATCAGTGACTCTAGCGGGGGCACCGGGGAGCTGTTTTTT. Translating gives CAISDSSGGTGELFF.

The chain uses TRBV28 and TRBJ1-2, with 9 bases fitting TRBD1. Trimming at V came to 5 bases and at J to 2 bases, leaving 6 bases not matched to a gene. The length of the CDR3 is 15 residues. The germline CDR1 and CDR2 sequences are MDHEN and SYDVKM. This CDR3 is CASSSQDRGNYGYTF. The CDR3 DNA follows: TGTGCCAGCAGTAGCCAGGACAGGGGAAACTATGGCTACACCTTC.

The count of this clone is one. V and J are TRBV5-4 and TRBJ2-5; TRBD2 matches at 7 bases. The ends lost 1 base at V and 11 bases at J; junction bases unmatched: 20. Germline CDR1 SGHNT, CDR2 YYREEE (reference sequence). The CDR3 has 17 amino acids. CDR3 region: CASSLQSYGGRYVKQYF. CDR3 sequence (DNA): TGTGCCAGCAGCTTGCAATCATATGGCGGGAGATACGTGAAGCAGTACTTC.

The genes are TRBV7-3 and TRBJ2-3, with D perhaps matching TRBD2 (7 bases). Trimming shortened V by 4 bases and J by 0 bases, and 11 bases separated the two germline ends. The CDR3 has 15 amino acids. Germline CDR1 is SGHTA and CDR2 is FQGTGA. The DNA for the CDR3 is TGTGCCAGCAGCTCTCGGGGGGCGAGCACAGATACGCAGTATTTT. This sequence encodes CASSSRGASTDTQYF.

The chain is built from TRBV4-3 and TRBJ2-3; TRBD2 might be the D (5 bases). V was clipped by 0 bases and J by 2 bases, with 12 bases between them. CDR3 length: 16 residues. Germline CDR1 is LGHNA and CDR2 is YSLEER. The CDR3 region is CASSQDTGTHTDTQYF. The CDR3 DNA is TGCGCCAGCAGCCAAGACACGGGAACACACACAGATACGCAGTATTTT.

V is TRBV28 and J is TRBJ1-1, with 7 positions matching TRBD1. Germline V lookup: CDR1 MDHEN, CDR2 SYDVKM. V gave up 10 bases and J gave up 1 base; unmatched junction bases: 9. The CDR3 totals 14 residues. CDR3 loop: CATCRGWGNTEAFF. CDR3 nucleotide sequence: TGTGCCACCTGCAGGGGGTGGGGGAACACTGAAGCTTTCTTT.